This is a list of T cell receptor beta chains from one sample in a study of blood T cell repertoires in COVID-19. The protocol was immunoSEQ multiplex PCR, while the TCRdb copy is restricted to in-frame clones and leaves out a portion. Of fewer than 200,000 clones listed, over 75% are singletons. The sample consisted of peripheral blood. The receptor source for this set is a man in his sixties who had recovered from COVID-19. The CDR3 runs from the conserved cysteine through the conserved F or W. D genes are given only for firm matches. Clone size is stated in some rows and not others, as once, few, many or a class when expanded.

-	TRBV7-8	TRBJ1-2	-	TGTGCCAGCAGCTTTCCAGGGGCTGGACCTAACTATGGCTACACCTTC	CASSFPGAGPNYGYTF
TRBD2	TRBV10-3	TRBJ2-7	once	TGTGCCATCAGTGAGGGGCTAGCGGGGGCGGGTGAGCAGTACTTC	CAISEGLAGAGEQYF
-	TRBV29-1	TRBJ1-1	few	TGCAGCGTTGCACAGGGTTCAACTGAAGCTTTCTTT	CSVAQGSTEAFF
-	TRBV7-9	TRBJ1-2	-	TGTGCCAGCAGCTTAGGGCCATCTAACTATGGCTACACCTTC	CASSLGPSNYGYTF
TRBD1	TRBV10-3	TRBJ1-2	once	TGTGCCATCAGTGCCGGGACAGATGAAGGCTACACCTTC	CAISAGTDEGYTF
TRBD1	TRBV27	TRBJ2-6	-	TGTGCCAGCAGTCAGCGACAGGGGAGGAACTCTGGGGCCAACGTCCTGACTTTC	CASSQRQGRNSGANVLTF
TRBD1	TRBV6-5	TRBJ2-1	-	TGTGCCAGCAGTTACTCTCGACAGGGATGGGAGCAGTTCTTC	CASSYSRQGWEQFF
TRBD1	TRBV5-1	TRBJ1-4	-	TGCGCCAGCAGCTTGGGCAGGGGGAGTAATGAAAAACTGTTTTTT	CASSLGRGSNEKLFF
TRBD2	TRBV5-1	TRBJ2-2	-	TGCGCCAGCAGCTTTAGCGGGGGTTTCGCGAACACCGGGGAGCTGTTTTTT	CASSFSGGFANTGELFF
-	TRBV19	TRBJ1-6	-	TGTGCCAGTAGTATTTCCGGCGGTCATAATTCACCCCTCCACTTT	CASSISGGHNSPLHF
TRBD1	TRBV5-1	TRBJ2-3	-	TGCGCCAGCAGCGCACAGGGGTCTGGCACAGATACGCAGTATTTT	CASSAQGSGTDTQYF
-	TRBV3-1/TRBV3-2	TRBJ1-1	-	TGTGCCAGCAGCCAAACCACCGGGAACCGTGAAGCTTTCTTT	CASSQTTGNREAFF
-	TRBV9	TRBJ1-3	few	TGTGCCAGCAGCGTGCAAGCAGGGGCTTCAGGAGGAAACACCATATATTTT	CASSVQAGASGGNTIYF
-	TRBV6-6	TRBJ2-2	-	TGTGCCAGCAGTCGAAAGGCCGGGACGAACACCGGGGAGCTGTTTTTT	CASSRKAGTNTGELFF
TRBD2	TRBV5-4	TRBJ2-2	-	TGTGCCAGCAGCTTGGAGACTAGCGGATACACCGGGGAGCTGTTTTTT	CASSLETSGYTGELFF
TRBD1	TRBV5-8	TRBJ2-3	-	TGTGCCAGCAGCCCCAGGACAGGGGGGACAGATACGCAGTATTTT	CASSPRTGGTDTQYF
TRBD1	TRBV18	TRBJ2-3	-	TGTGCCAGCCTGGCACAGGGGGCTAGGGCAGATACGCAGTATTTT	CASLAQGARADTQYF
-	TRBV10-1	TRBJ1-5	-	TGCGCCAGCAGTGGAGGCGGTCAGCCCCAGCATTTT	CASSGGGQPQHF
-	TRBV10-3	TRBJ1-2	-	TGTGCCAGCACCGGGACAACCTATGGCTACACCTTC	CASTGTTYGYTF
-	TRBV6-2/TRBV6-3	TRBJ2-2	-	TGTGCCAGCAGTTACCTGAGTGTTTGGAACACCGGGGAGCTGTTTTTT	CASSYLSVWNTGELFF
-	TRBV3-1/TRBV3-2	TRBJ1-4	-	TGTGCCAGCCGCCCCGGGGGGGCCGAAAAACTGTTTTTT	CASRPGGAEKLFF